Presented here are 9 T cell receptor beta chains from one specimen sequenced in a study of cytomegalovirus exposure and HLA in healthy donors. Primers for the PCR totalled 60 Vbeta and 13 Jbeta. Profiled with immunoSEQ multiplex PCR; TCRdb holds only in-frame clones, not every one. The repertoire holds around 130,000 clones, with about three quarters as singletons. The sample consisted of PBMCs. The source is a woman in her thirties or forties in good health and CMV-seronegative.

V usage is TRBV28 and J usage is TRBJ1-2, with a weak D call TRBD1 (6 bases). Germline values: CDR1 MDHEN, CDR2 SYDVKM. This CDR3 has 14 amino acids. V lost 3 bases and J 5 bases, leaving 13 bases between the germline ends. Here the CDR3 DNA reads TGTGCCAGCAGTTTGCACAGGGAGGGATATGGCTACACCTTC. This gives the protein CASSLHREGYGYTF.

This rearrangement joins TRBV27 to TRBJ2-7; TRBD1 agrees at 7 bases. V lost 6 bases to trimming and J lost 3 bases; unmatched junction nucleotides: 8. Germline assignment: CDR1 MNHEY and CDR2 SMNVEV (reference sequence). CDR3 size: 14 residues. The CDR3 is CASSLTGTVYEQYF. Here the CDR3 DNA reads TGTGCCAGCAGCCTGACCGGGACAGTCTACGAGCAGTACTTC.

The gene calls are TRBV27 and TRBJ2-5, with 13 bases that match TRBD2. Germline CDR1 MNHEY, CDR2 SMNVEV (reference sequence). V lost 5 bases and J lost 10; bases outside the gene matches: 7. The CDR3 loop spans 14 amino acids. CDR3 sequence: CASSALAGGRDQYF. CDR3 DNA: TGTGCCAGCAGTGCACTAGCGGGGGGGCGGGACCAGTACTTC.

J is TRBJ1-2 and V is TRBV28, with D unclear. The CDR3 runs 13 residues. The V end was cut by 5 bases, the J end by 0 bases, with 7 bases between. CDR1 and CDR2 (germline): MDHEN, SYDVKM. DNA for the CDR3: TGTGCCAGCAGTGGCAGTCCTAACTATGGCTACACCTTC. Its protein is CASSGSPNYGYTF.

The table lists this clone with a few counts. The CDR3 is CASSLAAGSNYEQYF. CDR3 sequence (DNA): TGTGCCAGCAGCTTAGCGGCGGGGAGTAACTACGAGCAGTACTTC. The chain has TRBV7-3 and TRBJ2-7; possible D gene TRBD2, 6 bases. This CDR3 has 15 amino acids. V lost 2 bases and J 3 bases, leaving 14 bases between the germline ends. Germline CDR1 and CDR2: SGHTA and FQGTGA.

This clone was detected only a few times. Written as DNA, the CDR3 is TGTGCCAGCAGCTATCACACTAGCTCCTCTAGTATTGGGCAGTTCTTC. Encoded protein: CASSYHTSSSSIGQFF. This sequence joins TRBV14 and TRBJ2-1, with D possibly TRBD2 on 6 matching bases. With 5 bases removed from V and 12 bases from J, the gap between germline ends came to 26 bases. CDR3 size: 16 residues. CDR1 is SGHDN, CDR2 FVKESK, per germline.

This clone was observed a single time. The chain has TRBV27 and TRBJ2-7, with D maybe TRBD1 (5 bases). Trimming stripped 7 bases from V and 4 bases from J, with 20 bases between. Germline CDR1 is MNHEY and CDR2 is SMNVEV (reference sequence). The CDR3 is 15 residues long. CDR3: CASNLPGFFSYEQYF. In DNA form, the CDR3 reads TGTGCCAGCAACCTACCAGGGTTTTTTAGTTACGAGCAGTACTTC.

The CDR3, as DNA: TGTGCCACCAGCAGAGATTTTCTAGGGGATGAGCAGTTCTTC. As protein: CATSRDFLGDEQFF. The chain links TRBV15 to TRBJ2-1, with a tentative D call TRBD1 (5 bases). Germline V gene lookup returns CDR1 LNHNV and CDR2 YYDKDF (reference sequence). Trimming cost V 0 bases and J 8 bases, with 11 bases left between them. The CDR3 loop spans 14 amino acids.

With respect to this clone: A read error may account for a junction end that differs from germline. The J gene is TRBJ2-7, the V gene TRBV10-3, with D tentatively TRBD2 (5 bases). CDR1 is ENHRY, CDR2 SYGVKD, per germline. The length of the CDR3 is 14 residues. CDR3 in DNA: TGTGCCAGCAGTGGGCCGGGATACTCCTACGAGCAGTACTTC. Translated: CASSGPGYSYEQYF.